A selection of T cell receptor beta chains follows, all from one sample in a study of long-term antiretroviral therapy in people with HIV. Libraries were prepared by immunoSEQ multiplex PCR; TCRdb keeps only in-frame clonotypes and omits some of them. The sample carries around 40,000 clones, just under 95% recorded once. Sample: unsorted PBMCs, taken 4.1 years after starting antiretroviral therapy. Receptors originate from a woman in her fifties or sixties with HIV. The CDR3 runs from the conserved cysteine through the conserved F or W. D genes are given only for firm matches. Clone size appears in some rows only: once, few, many, or a class for an expanded clone.

TRBJ2-7,NA,NA,14,TRBV21-1,CASSNREESYEQYF,TGTGCCAGCAGCAACAGGGAGGAGTCCTACGAGCAGTACTTC
TRBJ1-2,NA,NA,14,TRBV6-1,CASSEGTAIRGYTF,TGTGCCAGCAGTGAAGGAACAGCAATTCGGGGCTACACCTTC
TRBJ1-2,TRBD1,NA,16,TRBV10-3,CAISESGGRGLSGYTF,TGTGCCATCAGTGAGTCGGGGGGCAGGGGGCTAAGTGGCTACACCTTC
TRBJ1-6,NA,NA,14,TRBV19,CASTDGDYNSPLHF,TGTGCCAGTACTGATGGGGACTATAATTCACCCCTCCACTTT
TRBJ2-2,NA,NA,16,TRBV2,CASSEWAGSGTGELFF,TGTGCCAGCAGTGAATGGGCAGGGTCAGGAACCGGGGAGCTGTTTTTT
TRBJ1-1,NA,NA,15,TRBV4-1,CASSQDRTQNTEAFF,TGCGCCAGCAGCCAAGACAGGACACAGAACACTGAAGCTTTCTTT
TRBJ1-4,TRBD1,NA,15,TRBV9,CASSVEGTGNEKLFF,TGTGCCAGCAGCGTAGAGGGGACAGGGAATGAAAAACTGTTTTTT
TRBJ2-1,NA,NA,12,TRBV6-1,CASRAIYNEQFF,TGTGCCAGCAGAGCTATATACAATGAGCAGTTCTTC
TRBJ2-5,NA,NA,13,TRBV19,CASSIRQQETQYF,TGTGCCAGTAGTATCCGGCAGCAAGAGACCCAGTACTTC
TRBJ2-3,NA,NA,15,TRBV7-2,CASSFPLSSTDTQYF,TGTGCCAGCAGCTTCCCTCTTTCTAGCACAGATACGCAGTATTTT
TRBJ2-5,TRBD1,NA,16,TRBV9,CASSVVGTGGKETQYF,TGTGCCAGCAGCGTAGTCGGGACAGGGGGCAAAGAGACCCAGTACTTC
TRBJ2-1,TRBD2,NA,13,TRBV29-1,CSVDAGGSNEQFF,TGCAGCGTTGACGCGGGGGGGTCTAATGAGCAGTTCTTC
TRBJ1-5,NA,NA,17,TRBV6-4,CASSDRTFKNSNQPQHF,TGTGCCAGCAGTGACCGGACCTTTAAAAATAGCAATCAGCCCCAGCATTTT
TRBJ2-1,TRBD2,NA,13,TRBV10-2,CASRAGGYNEQFF,TGCGCCAGCAGAGCGGGGGGATACAATGAGCAGTTCTTC
TRBJ2-5,NA,NA,11,TRBV7-2,CASSSQETQYF,TGTGCCAGCAGCTCTCAAGAGACCCAGTACTTC
TRBJ1-5,NA,NA,13,TRBV5-6,CASSLVGNQPQHF,TGTGCCAGCAGCTTGGTGGGGAATCAGCCCCAGCATTTT
TRBJ1-1,NA,NA,14,TRBV7-9,CASSLLGLNTEAFF,TGTGCCAGCAGCTTACTAGGGTTGAACACTGAAGCTTTCTTT
TRBJ2-2,NA,NA,11,TRBV6-5,CASMINGELFF,TGTGCCAGCATGATCAACGGGGAGCTGTTTTTT
TRBJ2-5,NA,NA,12,TRBV5-4,CASSLPQETQYF,TGTGCCAGCAGCTTACCTCAAGAGACCCAGTACTTC
TRBJ2-7,TRBD1,once,14,TRBV6-1,CASSGGQGLDEQYF,TGTGCCAGCAGTGGTGGACAGGGTTTAGACGAGCAGTACTTC
TRBJ1-1,TRBD1,NA,16,TRBV11-2,CASSPPGQGTYTEAFF,TGTGCCAGCAGCCCCCCGGGACAGGGTACCTACACTGAAGCTTTCTTT
TRBJ2-1,NA,NA,11,TRBV11-3,CASSYGNEQFF,TGTGCCAGCAGCTACGGCAATGAGCAGTTCTTC
TRBJ2-1,NA,NA,13,TRBV11-2,CASSLGFYNEQFF,TGTGCCAGCAGCTTAGGTTTTTACAATGAGCAGTTCTTC
TRBJ2-7,NA,NA,16,TRBV21-1,CASSPPQRQGSYEQYF,TGTGCCAGCAGCCCACCCCAGAGACAGGGGTCCTACGAGCAGTACTTC
TRBJ1-4,NA,NA,15,TRBV10-3,CAISENKATEEKLFF,TGTGCCATCAGTGAGAACAAGGCGACAGAGGAAAAACTGTTTTTT
TRBJ2-5,NA,NA,15,TRBV7-2,CASSLEIGQQETQYF,TGTGCCAGCAGCTTAGAGATAGGGCAACAAGAGACCCAGTACTTC
TRBJ2-6,TRBD2,NA,19,TRBV5-6,CASSLVGTRVGSGANVLTF,TGTGCCAGCAGCTTGGTCGGGACTAGAGTCGGCTCTGGGGCCAACGTCCTGACTTTC
TRBJ2-5,TRBD2,NA,16,TRBV5-8,CASSTGLAGKVETQYF,TGTGCCAGCAGCACCGGACTAGCGGGGAAGGTGGAGACCCAGTACTTC
TRBJ1-1,NA,NA,13,TRBV19,CASITTGATEAFF,TGTGCCAGTATAACGACAGGTGCCACTGAAGCTTTCTTT
TRBJ1-2,TRBD1,once,15,TRBV30,CAWGGDRGRPYGYTF,TGTGCCTGGGGTGGGGACAGGGGGCGTCCCTATGGCTACACCTTC
TRBJ1-5,NA,NA,14,TRBV2,CASSELGGNQPQHF,TGTGCCAGCAGTGAACTAGGGGGCAATCAGCCCCAGCATTTT
TRBJ2-1,TRBD1,NA,15,TRBV6-5,CASSPDRVAYNEQFF,TGTGCCAGCAGTCCCGACAGGGTCGCCTACAATGAGCAGTTCTTC
TRBJ1-2,TRBD1,NA,16,TRBV19,CASSPGQGAYNYGYTF,TGTGCCAGTAGTCCTGGACAGGGGGCCTACAACTATGGCTACACCTTC
TRBJ2-3,NA,once,15,TRBV5-1,CASSLQGPSTDTQYF,TGCGCCAGCAGCTTGCAGGGACCGAGCACAGATACGCAGTATTTT
TRBJ1-4,NA,NA,15,TRBV6-5,CASTSQGISGEKLFF,TGTGCCAGCACCAGTCAGGGCATATCGGGTGAAAAACTGTTTTTT
TRBJ1-2,TRBD1,NA,18,TRBV5-4,CASSLEDRAWSDNYGYTF,TGTGCCAGCAGCTTGGAAGACAGGGCTTGGTCCGATAACTATGGCTACACCTTC
TRBJ1-5,NA,NA,15,TRBV6-5,CASRPRGDSNQPQHF,TGTGCCAGCAGACCAAGGGGGGACAGCAATCAGCCCCAGCATTTT
TRBJ2-3,TRBD1,NA,16,TRBV9,CASSVAGQGALNTQYF,TGTGCCAGCAGCGTAGCGGGACAGGGGGCGTTGAATACGCAGTATTTT
TRBJ1-1,TRBD1,NA,15,TRBV19,CASSIEGTGSTEAFF,TGTGCCAGTAGTATAGAGGGGACAGGGAGCACTGAAGCTTTCTTT
TRBJ2-4,TRBD2,NA,17,TRBV5-1,CASSLGASGGIKNIQYF,TGCGCCAGCAGCTTGGGAGCTAGCGGGGGTATCAAAAACATTCAGTACTTC
TRBJ1-1,NA,NA,13,TRBV9,CASSVSRNTEAFF,TGTGCCAGCAGCGTATCACGGAACACTGAAGCTTTCTTT
TRBJ2-7,TRBD1,NA,15,TRBV6-5,CASSYGSGTGVKQYF,TGTGCCAGCAGTTACGGCTCCGGGACAGGGGTTAAGCAGTACTTC
TRBJ1-4,NA,NA,15,TRBV30,CAWSAFGGLGEKLFF,TGTGCCTGGAGTGCATTCGGGGGTCTTGGGGAAAAACTGTTTTTT
TRBJ1-2,NA,NA,14,TRBV5-1,CASSLAGGDYGYTF,TGCGCCAGCAGCTTGGCCGGGGGTGACTATGGCTACACCTTC
TRBJ2-3,TRBD2,NA,16,TRBV5-1,CASSLGLAGATDTQYF,TGCGCCAGCAGCTTGGGGCTAGCGGGTGCCACAGATACGCAGTATTTT
TRBJ1-5,NA,NA,13,TRBV6-6,CASTRDGNQPQHF,TGTGCCAGCACCCGGGATGGCAATCAGCCCCAGCATTTT
TRBJ1-4,NA,once,16,TRBV7-9,CASSLGQTTTDEKLFF,TGTGCCAGCAGCTTAGGGCAGACTACCACGGATGAAAAACTGTTTTTT
TRBJ2-7,TRBD1,once,17,TRBV18,CASSPRDRGLSSYEQYF,TGTGCCAGCTCACCCCGGGACAGGGGGTTGAGCTCCTACGAGCAGTACTTC
TRBJ1-2,NA,NA,11,TRBV29-1,CSVEGGGGYTF,TGCAGCGTTGAAGGGGGCGGCGGCTACACCTTC